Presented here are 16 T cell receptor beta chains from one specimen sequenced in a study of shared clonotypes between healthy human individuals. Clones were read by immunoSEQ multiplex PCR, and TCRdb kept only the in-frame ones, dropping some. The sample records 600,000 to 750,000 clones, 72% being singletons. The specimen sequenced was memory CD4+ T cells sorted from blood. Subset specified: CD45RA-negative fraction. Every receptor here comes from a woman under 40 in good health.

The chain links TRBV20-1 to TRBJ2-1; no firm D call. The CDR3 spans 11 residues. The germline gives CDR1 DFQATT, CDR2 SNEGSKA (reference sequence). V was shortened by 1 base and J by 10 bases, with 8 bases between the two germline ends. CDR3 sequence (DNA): TGCAGTGCTAGAGTTGCGAGAGAGCAGTTCTTC. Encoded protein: CSARVAREQFF.

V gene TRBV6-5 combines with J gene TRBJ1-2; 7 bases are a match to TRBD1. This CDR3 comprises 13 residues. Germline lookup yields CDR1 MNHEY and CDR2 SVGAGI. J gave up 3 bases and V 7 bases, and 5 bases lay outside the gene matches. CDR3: CASTRDRDYGYTF. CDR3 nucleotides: TGTGCCAGCACCCGAGACAGGGACTATGGCTACACCTTC.

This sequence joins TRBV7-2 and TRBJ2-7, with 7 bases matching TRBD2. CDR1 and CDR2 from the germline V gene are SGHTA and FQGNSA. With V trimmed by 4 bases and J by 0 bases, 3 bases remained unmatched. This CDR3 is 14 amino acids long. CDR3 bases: TGTGCCAGCAGCTACGGGGGGAGCTCCTACGAGCAGTACTTC. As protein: CASSYGGSSYEQYF.

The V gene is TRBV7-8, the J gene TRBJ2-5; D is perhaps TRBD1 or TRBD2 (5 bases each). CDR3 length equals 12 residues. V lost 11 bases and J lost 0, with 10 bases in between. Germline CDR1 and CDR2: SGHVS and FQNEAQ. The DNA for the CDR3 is TGTGCCTCAGAGGGACACCAAGAGACCCAGTACTTC. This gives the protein CASEGHQETQYF. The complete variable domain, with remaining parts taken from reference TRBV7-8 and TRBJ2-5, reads GAGVSQSPRYKVAKRGQDVALRCDPISGHVSLFWYQQALGQGPEFLTYFQNEAQLDKSGLPSDRFFAERPEGSVSTLKIQRTQQEDSAVYLCASEGHQETQYFGPGTRLLVL.

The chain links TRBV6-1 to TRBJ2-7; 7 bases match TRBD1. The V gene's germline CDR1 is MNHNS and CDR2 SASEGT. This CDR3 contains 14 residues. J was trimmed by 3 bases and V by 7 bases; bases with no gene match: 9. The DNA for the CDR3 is TGTGCCAGCACCCCGGACAGGTTCTACTACGAGCAGTACTTC. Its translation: CASTPDRFYYEQYF.

CDR3 in DNA: TGCGCCAGCAGCTTCGACAGCGAAAGTAATGAGCAGTTCTTC. As protein: CASSFDSESNEQFF. V is TRBV5-1 and J is TRBJ2-1; a possible D gene is TRBD1 (5 bases). Trimming removed 2 bases at V and 7 bases at J, with 13 bases between. Germline values: CDR1 SGHRS, CDR2 YFSETQ. This CDR3 has 14 amino acids.

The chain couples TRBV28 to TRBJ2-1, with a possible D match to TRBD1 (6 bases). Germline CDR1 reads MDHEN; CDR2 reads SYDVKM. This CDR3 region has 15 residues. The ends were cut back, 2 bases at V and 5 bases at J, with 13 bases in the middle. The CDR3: CASSLIGRDNNEQFF. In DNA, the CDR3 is TGTGCCAGCAGTTTAATAGGACGGGACAACAATGAGCAGTTCTTC.

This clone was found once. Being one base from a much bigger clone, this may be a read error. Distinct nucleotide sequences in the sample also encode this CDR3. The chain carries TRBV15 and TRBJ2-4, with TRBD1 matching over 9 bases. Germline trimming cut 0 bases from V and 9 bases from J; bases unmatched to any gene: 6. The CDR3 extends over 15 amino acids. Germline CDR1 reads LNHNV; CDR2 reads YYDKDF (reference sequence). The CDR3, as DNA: TGTGCCACCAGCAGAGATAGGGACAGGGTGACCATTCAGTACTTC. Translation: CATSRDRDRVTIQYF.

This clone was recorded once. The CDR3 sequence: CASSPWVVEETQYF. CDR3 DNA sequence: TGTGCCAGCAGCCCATGGGTGGTAGAAGAGACCCAGTACTTC. The chain combines TRBV6-5 with TRBJ2-5, with D uncertain. CDR1 and CDR2 (germline): MNHEY, SVGAGI. CDR3 length: 14 amino acids. Trimming took off 6 bases at V and 3 bases at J, with 14 bases between the two ends.

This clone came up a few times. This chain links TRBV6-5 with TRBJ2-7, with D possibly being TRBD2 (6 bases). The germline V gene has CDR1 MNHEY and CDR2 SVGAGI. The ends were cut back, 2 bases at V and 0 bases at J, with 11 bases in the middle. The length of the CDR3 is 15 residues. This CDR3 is CASSYRGAGSYEQYF. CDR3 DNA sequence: TGTGCCAGCAGTTACCGCGGGGCCGGCTCCTACGAGCAGTACTTC.

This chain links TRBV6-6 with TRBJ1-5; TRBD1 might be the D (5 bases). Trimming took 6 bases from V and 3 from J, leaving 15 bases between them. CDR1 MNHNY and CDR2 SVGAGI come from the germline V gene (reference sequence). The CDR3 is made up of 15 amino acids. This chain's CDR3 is CASSHDDRPNQPQHF. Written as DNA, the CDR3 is TGTGCCAGCAGCCACGATGACAGACCCAATCAGCCCCAGCATTTT.

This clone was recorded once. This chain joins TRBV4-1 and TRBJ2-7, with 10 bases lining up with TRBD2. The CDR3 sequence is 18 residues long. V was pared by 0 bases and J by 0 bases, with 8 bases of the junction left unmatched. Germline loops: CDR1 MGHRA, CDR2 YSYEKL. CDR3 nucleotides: TGCGCCAGCAGCCAAGATGGCTCGTCTAGCGGGAGCTCCTACGAGCAGTACTTC. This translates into CASSQDGSSSGSSYEQYF.

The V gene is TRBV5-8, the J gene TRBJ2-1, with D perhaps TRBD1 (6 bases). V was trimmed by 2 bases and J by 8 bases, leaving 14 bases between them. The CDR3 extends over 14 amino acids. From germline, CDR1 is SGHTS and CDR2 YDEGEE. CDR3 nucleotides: TGTGCCAGCAGCTTAGGGCAGGGGATACATGAGCAGTTCTTC. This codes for CASSLGQGIHEQFF.

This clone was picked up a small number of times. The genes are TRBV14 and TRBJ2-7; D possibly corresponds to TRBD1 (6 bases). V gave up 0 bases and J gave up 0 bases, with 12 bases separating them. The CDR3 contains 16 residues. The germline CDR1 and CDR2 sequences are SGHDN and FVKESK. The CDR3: CASSQDIGQPSYEQYF. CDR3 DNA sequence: TGTGCCAGCAGCCAAGATATTGGACAGCCCTCCTACGAGCAGTACTTC.

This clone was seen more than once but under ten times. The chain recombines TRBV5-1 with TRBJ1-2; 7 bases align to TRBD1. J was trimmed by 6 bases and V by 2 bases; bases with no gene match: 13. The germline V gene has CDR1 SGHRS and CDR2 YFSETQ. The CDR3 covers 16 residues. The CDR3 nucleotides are TGCGCCAGCAGCTTTAATAGCTTGGCAGGGGGTGATGGCTACACCTTC. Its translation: CASSFNSLAGGDGYTF.

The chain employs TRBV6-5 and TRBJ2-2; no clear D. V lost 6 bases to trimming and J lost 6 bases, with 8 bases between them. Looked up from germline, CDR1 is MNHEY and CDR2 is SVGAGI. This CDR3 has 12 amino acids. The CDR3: CASRRFAGELFF. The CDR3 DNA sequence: TGTGCCAGCAGACGGTTCGCCGGGGAGCTGTTTTTT.